This T cell receptor (beta chain) was obtained from a study of cytomegalovirus exposure and HLA in healthy donors. Study-wide points: Cytomegalovirus status was reportedly diagnosed by the classifier with high sensitivity and specificity.

Regarding this clone: Its antigen is currently unknown.

TCRdb's copy holds only in-frame clones and misses some; the assay was immunoSEQ multiplex PCR. The table lists roughly 150,000 clones, roughly nine tenths of them singletons. V lost 8 bases and J 0 bases, leaving 11 bases between the germline ends. CDR3 length: 13 residues. The germline V gene encodes CDR1 SNHLY and CDR2 FYNNEI. The sequenced material came from PBMCs. This clonotype was sampled from a man between 18 and 35 years old in good health and CMV-seronegative. The chain has TRBV2 and TRBJ2-7, with a possible D match to TRBD1 (5 bases). The chain's CDR3 is CASADSSSYEQYF. The DNA of the CDR3 is TGTGCCAGCGCAGACAGCAGCTCCTACGAGCAGTACTTC.